Reported below is one TCR beta chain. RNA in amounts of roughly 0.5 to 1 ug was reverse transcribed with random hexamers. Coverage of TCR beta CDR3 amplification by immunoSEQ multiplex PCR extended to 54 Vbeta and 13 Jbeta. A single record per CDR3 protein comes from TCRdb applying MiXCR to the immunoSEQ multiplex PCR reads. The profile covers 150,000 to 180,000 distinct CDR3 sequences, with 85% to 95% appearing a single time and more than 0.2% taken by the ten largest. These data originate in a study of CD8 T cells in Susac syndrome. From blood CD8+ and CD4+ T cells, TCR beta sequences were generated. The CDR3 runs to 14 residues. Looked up from germline, CDR1 is SQVTM and CDR2 is ANQGSEA. The V gene lost 4 bases and the J gene lost 4 bases, with 14 bases spanning the gap.

The sequencing input was CD8+ T cells from PBMCs. This TCR was recovered from a human donor with multiple sclerosis. The chain combines TRBV29-1 with TRBJ2-1; D possibly corresponds to TRBD1 (6 bases). The CDR3 nucleotides are TGCAGCGTTGTGGGGGTCAGGGGTTACAATGAGCAGTTCTTC. Translated: CSVVGVRGYNEQFF.